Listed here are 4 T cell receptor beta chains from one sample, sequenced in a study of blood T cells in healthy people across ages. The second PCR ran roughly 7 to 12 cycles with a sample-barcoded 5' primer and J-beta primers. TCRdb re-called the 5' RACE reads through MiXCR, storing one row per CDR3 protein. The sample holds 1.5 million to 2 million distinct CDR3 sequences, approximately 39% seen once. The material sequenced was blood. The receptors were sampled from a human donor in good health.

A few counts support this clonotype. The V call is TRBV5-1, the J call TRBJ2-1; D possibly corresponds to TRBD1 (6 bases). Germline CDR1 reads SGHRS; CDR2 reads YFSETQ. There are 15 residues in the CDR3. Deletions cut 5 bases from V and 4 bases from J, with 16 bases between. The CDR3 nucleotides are TGCGCCAGCAGACTGACAGGTAGCACGTACAATGAGCAGTTCTTC. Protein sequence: CASRLTGSTYNEQFF.

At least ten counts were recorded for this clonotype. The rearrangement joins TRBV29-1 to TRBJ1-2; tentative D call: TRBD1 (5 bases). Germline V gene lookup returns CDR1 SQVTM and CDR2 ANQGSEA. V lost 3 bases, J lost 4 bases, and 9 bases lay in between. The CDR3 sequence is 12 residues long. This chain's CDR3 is CSVDGHTYGYTF. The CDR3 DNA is TGCAGCGTTGACGGACATACCTATGGCTACACCTTC.

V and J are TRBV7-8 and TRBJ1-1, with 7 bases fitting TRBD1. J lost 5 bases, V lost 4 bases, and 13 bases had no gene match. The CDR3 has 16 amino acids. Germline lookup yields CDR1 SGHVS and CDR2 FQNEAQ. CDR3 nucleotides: TGTGCCAGCAGCTGGAACGTGGAGGGGGCCTATACTGAAGCTTTCTTT. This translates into CASSWNVEGAYTEAFF.

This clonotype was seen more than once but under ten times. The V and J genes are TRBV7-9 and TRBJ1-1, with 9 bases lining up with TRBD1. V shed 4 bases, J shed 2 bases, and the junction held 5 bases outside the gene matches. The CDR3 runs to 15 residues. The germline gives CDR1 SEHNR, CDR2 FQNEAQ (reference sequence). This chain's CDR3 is CASSYRGRGNTEAFF. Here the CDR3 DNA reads TGTGCCAGCAGCTACAGGGGGCGGGGCAACACTGAAGCTTTCTTT. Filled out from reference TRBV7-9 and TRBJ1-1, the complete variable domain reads DTGVSQNPRHKITKRGQNVTFRCDPISEHNRLYWYRQTLGQGPEFLTYFQNEAQLEKSRLLSDRFSAERPKGSFSTLEIQRTEQGDSAMYLCASSYRGRGNTEAFFGQGTRLTVV.